These 21 T cell receptor beta chains share one sample of origin, sequenced in a study of tumor and adjacent non-tumor tissue in lung cancer. RNA was extracted from bulk tissue without any cell sorting. Three rounds of nested PCR, following a modified ARM-PCR protocol, produced the TCRbeta library. TCRdb re-called the multiplex PCR reads with MiXCR, one entry per CDR3 protein. The sample gives roughly 120,000 distinct CDR3 sequences, more than 60% of which show up once; 37% is in the top ten. The source material was lung tumor tissue. The receptor source for this set is a woman in her fifties or sixties with non-small cell lung cancer.

The gene calls are TRBV6-2 or TRBV6-3 and TRBJ2-1; 14 nucleotides align to TRBD2. Looked up from germline, CDR1 is MNHEY and CDR2 is SVGEGT. There are 22 residues in the CDR3. V was pared by 9 bases and J by 9 bases, with 31 bases of the junction left unmatched. The CDR3 region is CARTGTQWGLAGVLVRYGEQFF. CDR3 in DNA: TGTGCCAGGACCGGTACACAATGGGGACTAGCGGGAGTTCTAGTCCGCTACGGTGAGCAGTTCTTC.

About this clonotype itself: A read error is possible here, since a much larger clone lies one base away. The rearrangement joins TRBV6-6 to TRBJ2-2; D possibly corresponds to TRBD2 (5 bases). The CDR3 has 13 residues. V shed 2 bases and J shed 7 bases, with 8 bases lying between them. Germline V gene sequence: CDR1 MNHNY, CDR2 SVGAGI (reference sequence). As DNA, the CDR3 is TGTGCCAGCAGTTACGAGGGCATCGGGGAGCTGTTTTTT. It encodes CASSYEGIGELFF.

Remarks on this clonotype: The missing conserved phenylalanine or tryptophan at the end of this CDR3 makes a read error likely. No DNA is shown, since the ends of the CDR3 on it are uncertain; the CDR3 is the one TCRdb lists. This chain uses TRBV11-2 with TRBJ2-1; TRBD1, as called in the table, went unchecked against the DNA. Termini included, the CDR3 measures 13 amino acids. The germline gives CDR1 SGHAT, CDR2 FQNNGV. CDR3 sequence reads: CASNGRIRNEKFI.

Remarks on this clonotype: A much more abundant neighbour one base away suggests this may be a read error. This chain uses TRBV20-1 with TRBJ2-1, with D possibly matching TRBD2 (5 bases). CDR1 is DFQATT, CDR2 SNEGSKA, per germline (reference sequence). The CDR3 runs to 15 residues. Between the trimmed V and J ends, which lost 0 bases and 6 bases, there was a span of 15 bases. Written as DNA, the CDR3 is TGCAGTGCTAGAGATGGGGAGACATGGAGCAATGAGCAGTTCTTC. Its translation: CSARDGETWSNEQFF.

In the case of this clonotype: This likely comes from a read error, as the CDR3 has no conserved phenylalanine or tryptophan at its end. The DNA is left out, because the CDR3 cannot be placed on it with certainty; the CDR3 is given as TCRdb lists it. This sequence joins TRBV6-2 or TRBV6-3 and TRBJ2-7; the table calls TRBD1, which could not be checked here. The CDR3 adds up to 13 amino acids, both ends counted. The germline gives CDR1 MNHEY, CDR2 SVGEGT. The CDR3 spells CASSTGQAYERYI.

This clonotype was detected once. V gene TRBV9 combines with J gene TRBJ1-2; 10 bases are shared with TRBD1. Germline V gives CDR1 SGDLS, CDR2 YYNGEE. This CDR3 has 14 residues. V was pared by 4 bases and J by 7 bases, with 7 bases of the junction left unmatched. The CDR3 region has the DNA TGTGCCAGCAGCACGAGACAGGGGGCGGTTGGCTACACCTTC. It yields the protein CASSTRQGAVGYTF.

On this clonotype itself: The CDR3 does not end in the conserved phenylalanine or tryptophan, so this is likely a read error. The gene calls are TRBV5-8 and TRBJ1-5; 7 bases are shared with TRBD1. The junction had 10 bases not matched to a gene; V was cut back by 4 bases and J by 6 bases. The CDR3 covers 15 residues. Per germline, CDR1 SGHTS and CDR2 YDEGEE. The CDR3 DNA sequence: TGTGCCAGCAGCCTACTACTGACAGGGTTTCAGCCCCAGCATTTG. It is translated as CASSLLLTGFQPQHL.

A note on this clonotype: The CDR3 end shows no conserved phenylalanine or tryptophan, and so a read error is likely. The rearrangement uses TRBV20-1 and TRBJ1-5; D call uncertain. Trimming took 7 bases from V and 5 from J, leaving 15 bases between them. The CDR3 length is 13 residues. CDR1 DFQATT and CDR2 SNEGSKA come from the germline V gene (reference sequence). The DNA of the CDR3 is TGCAGTGTTAGCTCCGTGAGAGATCAGCCCCAGCATTCT. Translation: CSVSSVRDQPQHS.

Comments on this clonotype: A single base separates this from a much larger clone, so it may be a read error. J is TRBJ1-5 and V is TRBV6-2 or TRBV6-3; D remains unclear. The CDR3 is 14 amino acids. Germline V CDR1 and CDR2: MNHEY, SVGEGT. CDR3 bases: TGTGCCAGCAGTTTTCGGACGAGCATTCAGCCCCAGCATTTT. This encodes CASSFRTSIQPQHF.

To note about this clonotype: The germline gene is not matched at one end of the junction; a read error may be the cause. V gene TRBV11-3 combines with J gene TRBJ2-1; 11 bases align to TRBD2. This CDR3 spans 15 amino acids. Germline V lookup: CDR1 SGHNT, CDR2 YENEEA. The CDR3 DNA is TGTACCAGCGACCACTTAGCGGGAGGGGCCAATGAGCAGTTCTTC. This codes for CTSDHLAGGANEQFF. The whole variable domain, filled in from reference TRBV11-3 and TRBJ2-1, reads EAGVVQSPRYKIIEKKQPVAFWCNPISGHNTLYWYLQNLGQGPELLIRYENEEAVDDSQLPKDRFSAERLKGVDSTLKIQPAELGDSAVYLCTSDHLAGGANEQFFGPGTRLTVL.

The V call is TRBV20-1, the J call TRBJ1-2; no firm D call. CDR3 length: 12 residues. V dropped 2 bases and J dropped 3 bases, with 7 bases sitting between them. The germline CDR1 and CDR2 sequences are DFQATT and SNEGSKA (reference sequence). This chain's CDR3 is CSARTTYYGYTF. CDR3 nucleotides: TGCAGTGCTAGAACTACTTACTATGGCTACACCTTC.

This clonotype occurred a few times. V gene TRBV14 combines with J gene TRBJ1-1; D is perhaps TRBD1 (5 bases). The CDR3 has 13 amino acids. CDR1 SGHDN and CDR2 FVKESK come from the germline V gene. V lost 4 bases to trimming and J lost 10 bases, with 16 bases between them. CDR3 sequence reads: CASSPISGASAFF. In DNA form, the CDR3 reads TGTGCCAGCAGCCCCATTAGCGGGGCGTCAGCTTTCTTT.

As concerns this clonotype: The CDR3 does not close with the conserved phenylalanine or tryptophan, likely indicating a read error. The chain uses TRBV6-1 and TRBJ1-4; D uncertain. V lost 5 bases, J lost 0 bases, and 10 bases lay in between. Germline loops: CDR1 MNHNS, CDR2 SASEGT. The length of the CDR3 is 15 residues. CDR3 protein: CASSIDSATNEKLFI. The CDR3 DNA reads TGTGCCAGCAGTATAGACTCGGCAACTAATGAAAAACTGTTTATT.

As to this clonotype: A much larger clone sits a single nucleotide away, making a read error possible. The rearrangement links TRBV20-1 to TRBJ1-1; 9 bases map to TRBD1. The CDR3 has 14 residues. Germline lookup yields CDR1 DFQATT and CDR2 SNEGSKA (reference sequence). Germline trimming cut 2 bases from V and 3 bases from J; bases unmatched to any gene: 4. The CDR3 here is CSARWGQGDTEAFF. The CDR3 DNA reads as TGCAGTGCTAGATGGGGACAGGGAGACACTGAAGCTTTCTTT.

A note on this clonotype: This may stem from a read error, because a much larger clone lies one nucleotide away. The rearrangement uses TRBV20-1 and TRBJ1-1; D perhaps matches TRBD1 (5 bases). V gave up 6 bases and J gave up 4 bases, with 21 bases separating them. This CDR3 is 15 amino acids long. Germline V gives CDR1 DFQATT, CDR2 SNEGSKA (reference sequence). CDR3: CSAQPPRVRVTEAFF. The DNA of the CDR3 is TGCAGTGCCCAACCCCCCAGGGTGCGGGTCACTGAAGCTTTCTTT.

In regard to this clonotype: It may be a read error: a sequence one base away is much more abundant. V usage is TRBV5-5 and J usage is TRBJ1-1; D may be TRBD1 (5 bases). This CDR3 has 14 residues. Germline V gene sequence: CDR1 SGHKS, CDR2 YYEKEE (reference sequence). The V gene lost 3 bases and the J gene lost 5 bases, with 14 bases spanning the gap. CDR3 in amino acids: CASSSFREGTEAFF. CDR3 DNA sequence: TGTGCCAGCAGCTCGTTCAGGGAGGGTACTGAAGCTTTCTTT.

The chain employs TRBV6-5 and TRBJ1-1, with D tentatively TRBD1 (5 bases). CDR3 length: 14 residues. Deletions cut 8 bases from V and 8 bases from J, with 21 bases between. The germline gives CDR1 MNHEY, CDR2 SVGAGI. As DNA, the CDR3 is TGTGCCAGCCGTGGGCCGGGACTGGGGCACGAAGCTTTCTTT. It yields the protein CASRGPGLGHEAFF.

Remarks on this clonotype: This clone may be a read error of a much larger clone one base away. The chain joins TRBV12-3 or TRBV12-4 to TRBJ1-1; D unclear. This CDR3 is 13 amino acids long. The ends were cut back, 8 bases at V and 5 bases at J, with 15 bases in the middle. The CDR3 sequence: CASCLPGRTEAFF. The CDR3 bases are TGTGCCAGCTGTCTCCCCGGGAGGACTGAAGCTTTCTTT.

The chain employs TRBV11-2 and TRBJ1-1; possibly TRBD1 for D (5 bases). The CDR3 is 14 amino acids. Germline loops: CDR1 SGHAT, CDR2 FQNNGV. V was clipped by 5 bases and J by 2 bases, with 12 bases between them. The CDR3 is CASSIVQGNTEAFF. For the CDR3, the DNA is TGTGCCAGCAGCATAGTTCAGGGAAACACTGAAGCTTTCTTT.

This chain joins TRBV20-1 and TRBJ1-1; 8 bases are a match to TRBD1. The germline V gene has CDR1 DFQATT and CDR2 SNEGSKA (reference sequence). Unmatched junction bases numbered 7, after V lost 0 bases and J lost 7 bases. The CDR3 is 14 residues long. Here the CDR3 DNA reads TGCAGTGCTAGAGATTCCCAGGGGGCCCGTGAAGCTTTCTTT. Translating it yields CSARDSQGAREAFF.

A note on this clonotype: The junction differs from germline at one of its ends, possibly a read error. The chain carries TRBV6-5 and TRBJ2-1, with 9 nucleotides matching TRBD1. Germline CDR1 reads MNHEY; CDR2 reads SVGAGI. The CDR3 spans 14 residues. The CDR3 nucleotides read TGTGCCAGCAGTCCACAGGGGGCCCACAATGAACAGCTCTTC. This sequence encodes CASSPQGAHNEQLF.